The 20 T cell receptor beta chains listed next were all sequenced from one sample in a study of blood T cell repertoires in COVID-19. The data were produced by immunoSEQ multiplex PCR, yet TCRdb's version contains in-frame clones alone and is incomplete. Among 30,000 to 40,000 clones listed, roughly 92% were seen once. Sequencing input: peripheral blood. These receptors all stem from a human donor in a cohort sampled during active COVID-19.

The chain has TRBV24-1 and TRBJ2-5; D not resolved. The V gene's germline CDR1 is KGHDR and CDR2 SFDVKD. V was cut by 3 bases and J by 5 bases, with 15 bases left in between. CDR3 length: 15 residues. The CDR3 sequence: CATSDATSRKETQYF. CDR3 sequence (DNA): TGTGCCACCAGTGATGCCACAAGCAGGAAGGAGACCCAGTACTTC.

The CDR3 DNA sequence: TGTGCCAGCAGTCTAGGGGGACTAGCGAACTACAATGAGCAGTTCTTC. It codes for CASSLGGLANYNEQFF. The chain recombines TRBV2 with TRBJ2-1; 10 bases line up with TRBD2. Germline V gene sequence: CDR1 SNHLY, CDR2 FYNNEI. The CDR3 spans 16 residues. V lost 5 bases, J lost 3 bases, and 7 bases stayed unmatched.

The CDR3 reads CASSQAVRTSGYNEQFF. CDR3 nucleotides: TGCGCCAGCAGCCAAGCGGTCCGGACTAGTGGGTACAATGAGCAGTTCTTC. The chain links TRBV4-1 to TRBJ2-1, with 7 bases matching TRBD2. V lost 1 base and J lost 4; bases outside the gene matches: 10. Looked up from germline, CDR1 is MGHRA and CDR2 is YSYEKL. CDR3 length: 17 residues.

J is TRBJ2-2 and V is TRBV11-3; no firm D call. CDR1 is SGHNT and CDR2 is YENEEA in the germline V gene. This CDR3 spans 14 amino acids. V dropped 5 bases and J dropped 1 base, with 8 bases sitting between them. CDR3 DNA sequence: TGTGCCAGCAGCCCCATGCGGAACACCGGGGAGCTGTTTTTT. Its translation is CASSPMRNTGELFF. Full variable domain (outside the CDR3, taken from reference TRBV11-3 and TRBJ2-2): EAGVVQSPRYKIIEKKQPVAFWCNPISGHNTLYWYLQNLGQGPELLIRYENEEAVDDSQLPKDRFSAERLKGVDSTLKIQPAELGDSAVYLCASSPMRNTGELFFGEGSRLTVL.

V and J are TRBV11-2 and TRBJ1-1; D unresolved. Trimming took off 1 base at V and 8 bases at J, with 26 bases between the two ends. There are 18 residues in the CDR3. Germline CDR1 reads SGHAT; CDR2 reads FQNNGV. In DNA form, the CDR3 reads TGTGCCAGCAGCTTAGCCGGACCGGGCCCAGAGGGAACACTCGAAGCTTTCTTT. It translates to CASSLAGPGPEGTLEAFF.

The chain carries TRBV4-1 and TRBJ1-2, with unresolved D. V dropped 3 bases and J dropped 6 bases, with 17 bases sitting between them. This CDR3 is 15 amino acids long. CDR1 and CDR2 (germline): MGHRA, YSYEKL. CDR3 protein: CASSQPGLGGDGYTF. CDR3 DNA sequence: TGCGCCAGCAGCCAGCCGGGGTTGGGAGGAGATGGCTACACCTTC.

V and J are TRBV5-6 and TRBJ1-4; D remains unclear. V was cut by 0 bases and J by 4 bases, with 13 bases left in between. Germline-derived CDR1 and CDR2 are SGHDT and YYEEEE. This CDR3 contains 16 residues. The CDR3 DNA is TGTGCCAGCAGCTTGGGTATACAGCCAGATAATGAAAAACTGTTTTTT. Its translation: CASSLGIQPDNEKLFF.

In DNA form, the CDR3 reads TGCGCCAGCAGCCCCCCCGCACTTAACTATGGCTACACCTTC. It encodes CASSPPALNYGYTF. This rearrangement joins TRBV4-1 to TRBJ1-2, with D unresolved. The CDR3 runs to 14 residues. Per germline, CDR1 MGHRA and CDR2 YSYEKL. The ends were cut back, 4 bases at V and 1 base at J, with 10 bases in the middle.

The rearrangement joins TRBV18 to TRBJ1-1, with unresolved D. V lost 0 bases, J lost 4 bases, and 12 bases lay in between. From germline, CDR1 is KGHSH and CDR2 LQKENI. The CDR3 covers 15 residues. This chain's CDR3 is CASSPPVVRGTEAFF. The CDR3 DNA reads TGTGCCAGCTCACCACCGGTCGTGCGGGGCACTGAAGCTTTCTTT.

This clone has a single count. V usage is TRBV2 and J usage is TRBJ1-2, with TRBD1 identical over 7 bases. Germline loops: CDR1 SNHLY, CDR2 FYNNEI. The CDR3 extends over 16 amino acids. V was clipped by 6 bases and J by 2 bases; unmatched bases: 12. The CDR3 sequence: CASRSSYPGQNYGYTF. In nucleotides, the CDR3 is TGTGCCAGCAGATCGTCGTATCCGGGACAGAACTATGGCTACACCTTC. Complete variable domain (other parts from reference TRBV2 and TRBJ1-2): EPEVTQTPSHQVTQMGQEVILRCVPISNHLYFYWYRQILGQKVEFLVSFYNNEISEKSEIFDDQFSVERPDGSNFTLKIRSTKLEDSAMYFCASRSSYPGQNYGYTFGSGTRLTVV.

This clone was recorded a few times. This chain joins TRBV15 and TRBJ1-5, with a tentative D call TRBD1 (6 bases). V was trimmed by 5 bases and J by 3 bases, leaving 11 bases between them. The CDR3 spans 14 residues. CDR1 and CDR2 from the germline V gene are LNHNV and YYDKDF (reference sequence). CDR3 sequence: CATSQDSANQPQHF. CDR3 bases: TGTGCCACCAGCCAGGACAGCGCCAATCAGCCCCAGCATTTT.

V and J are TRBV5-6 and TRBJ2-7, with D perhaps matching TRBD1 (5 bases). V dropped 0 bases and J dropped 1 base, with 8 bases sitting between them. The CDR3 runs 14 residues. Germline V gene lookup returns CDR1 SGHDT and CDR2 YYEEEE. The DNA for the CDR3 is TGTGCCAGCAGCTTGGGATCAGGGTCCTACGAGCAGTACTTC. Translated: CASSLGSGSYEQYF.

The CDR3 bases are TGTGCCAGCGCCCGGACTAGCGGGATAGGAGAGACCCAGTACTTC. This sequence encodes CASARTSGIGETQYF. This chain connects TRBV9 to TRBJ2-5, with TRBD2 matching over 12 bases. The CDR3 covers 15 residues. CDR1 and CDR2 (germline): SGDLS, YYNGEE. Trimming took 7 bases from V and 4 from J; bases not matched to a gene: 8.

CDR3 amino acids: CASSLWEVNNEQFF. The CDR3 DNA follows: TGTGCCAGCAGTTTGTGGGAGGTCAACAATGAGCAGTTCTTC. This chain uses TRBV27 with TRBJ2-1; TRBD2 might be the D (6 bases). V lost 3 bases and J 5 bases, leaving 11 bases between the germline ends. CDR3 length: 14 residues. Germline V gene sequence: CDR1 MNHEY, CDR2 SMNVEV (reference sequence).

This chain links TRBV6-5 with TRBJ2-5; D gene ambiguous. V dropped 0 bases and J dropped 3 bases, with 8 bases sitting between them. CDR1 MNHEY and CDR2 SVGAGI come from the germline V gene. CDR3 length: 14 amino acids. This CDR3 is CASSYSSQEETQYF. The CDR3 DNA reads as TGTGCCAGCAGTTACTCGAGCCAGGAAGAGACCCAGTACTTC.

The genes are TRBV10-1 and TRBJ1-6; tentatively, D is TRBD1 (5 bases). This CDR3 is 14 amino acids long. V lost 6 bases, J lost 14 bases, and 20 bases lay in between. In germline, CDR1 is WNHNN, CDR2 SYGVQD (reference sequence). The CDR3 here is CASSPGGGGLALHF. The CDR3 nucleotides are TGCGCCAGCAGCCCCGGGGGTGGAGGTTTGGCCCTCCACTTT.

This sequence joins TRBV18 and TRBJ2-3; no reliable D call. V was clipped by 3 bases and J by 7 bases, with 20 bases between them. Germline lookup yields CDR1 KGHSH and CDR2 LQKENI. The CDR3 is made up of 16 amino acids. Written as DNA, the CDR3 is TGTGCCAGCTCACCTCCGATGGTCCCCTCTCTAAATACGCAGTATTTT. Amino acids: CASSPPMVPSLNTQYF.

V and J are TRBV4-1 and TRBJ2-1; 9 bases are shared with TRBD2. Trimming took 2 bases from V and 7 from J; bases not matched to a gene: 9. This CDR3 contains 16 residues. Germline loops: CDR1 MGHRA, CDR2 YSYEKL. The CDR3 nucleotides read TGCGCCAGCAGCCAACTGGGACTAGCAAATTCGAATGAGCAGTTCTTC. It yields the protein CASSQLGLANSNEQFF.

This chain connects TRBV7-8 to TRBJ1-6; D ambiguous. Germline CDR1 SGHVS, CDR2 FQNEAQ. The CDR3 extends over 12 amino acids. V was shortened by 7 bases and J by 9 bases, with 10 bases between the two germline ends. CDR3 in amino acids: CASTPSSSPLHF. CDR3 in DNA: TGTGCCAGCACCCCTTCCTCTTCACCCCTCCACTTT.

The CDR3 region has the DNA TGTGCCATCAGTGAGTTTCAGGGGGCCGATGGCTACACCTTC. Its protein product is CAISEFQGADGYTF. J is TRBJ1-2 and V is TRBV10-3; 8 positions agree with TRBD1. Unmatched junction bases numbered 4, after V lost 1 base and J lost 6 bases. This CDR3 is 14 amino acids long. From germline, CDR1 is ENHRY and CDR2 SYGVKD.